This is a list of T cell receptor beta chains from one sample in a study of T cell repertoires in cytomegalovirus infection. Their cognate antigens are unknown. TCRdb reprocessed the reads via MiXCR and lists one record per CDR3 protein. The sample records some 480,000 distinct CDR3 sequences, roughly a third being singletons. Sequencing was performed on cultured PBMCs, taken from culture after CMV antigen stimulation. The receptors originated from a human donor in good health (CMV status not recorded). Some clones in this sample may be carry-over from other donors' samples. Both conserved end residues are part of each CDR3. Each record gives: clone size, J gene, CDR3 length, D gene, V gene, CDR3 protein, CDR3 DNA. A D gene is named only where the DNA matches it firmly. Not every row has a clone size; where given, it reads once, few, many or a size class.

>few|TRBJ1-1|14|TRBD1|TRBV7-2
CASSTRQGTTEAFF
TGTGCCAGCAGCACCCGACAGGGTACCACTGAAGCTTTCTTT
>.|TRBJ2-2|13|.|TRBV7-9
CASSSTATGELFF
TGTGCCAGCAGCTCGACGGCCACCGGGGAGCTGTTTTTT
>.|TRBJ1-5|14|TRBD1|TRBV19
CASSFSDRVQPQHF
TGTGCCAGTAGTTTCTCGGACAGGGTTCAGCCCCAGCATTTT
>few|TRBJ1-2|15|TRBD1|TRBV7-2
CASSSRQGSNYGYTF
TGTGCCAGCAGCAGTCGACAGGGTTCTAACTATGGCTACACCTTC
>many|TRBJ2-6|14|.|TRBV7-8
CACTQGYGANVLTF
TGTGCCTGCACACAGGGTTACGGGGCCAACGTCCTGACTTTC
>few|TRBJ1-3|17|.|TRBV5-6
CASSNTGLESSGNTIYF
TGTGCCAGCAGTAACACGGGACTCGAGAGCTCTGGAAACACCATATATTTT
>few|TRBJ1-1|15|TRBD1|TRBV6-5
CASSYPGPGGTEAFF
TGTGCCAGCAGTTACCCAGGGCCAGGGGGGACTGAAGCTTTCTTT
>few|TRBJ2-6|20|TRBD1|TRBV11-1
CASSLSYGQGRVSGANVLTF
TGTGCCAGCAGCTTAAGCTACGGACAGGGTCGAGTTTCTGGGGCCAACGTCCTGACTTTC
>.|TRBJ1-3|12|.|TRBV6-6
CASSYLGNTIYF
TGTGCCAGCAGTTACCTAGGAAACACCATATATTTT
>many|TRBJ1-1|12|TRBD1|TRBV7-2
CASSSQGVGAFF
TGTGCCAGCAGCTCCCAGGGGGTCGGGGCTTTCTTT
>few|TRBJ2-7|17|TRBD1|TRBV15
CATSRVTVGQRTYEQYF
TGTGCCACCAGCAGAGTAACAGTGGGACAGCGAACCTACGAGCAGTACTTC
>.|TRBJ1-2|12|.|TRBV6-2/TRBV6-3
CAGRTENYGYTF
TGTGCCGGGAGGACGGAAAACTATGGCTACACCTTC